These 29 T cell receptor beta chains were all obtained from the same sample, sequenced in a study of blood T cell repertoires in COVID-19. Data came from immunoSEQ multiplex PCR; TCRdb stores just in-frame clones and leaves some out. This sample yields some 340,000 clones, of which around four fifths are seen a single time; 5% to 6% belongs to the top ten. Input material: PBMCs or T cells enriched from blood (not recorded which). The source is a woman in her forties or fifties who had recovered from COVID-19.

The chain links TRBV2 to TRBJ1-1; possible D gene TRBD1, 5 bases. V was pared by 5 bases and J by 4 bases, with 14 bases between. The CDR3 has 14 residues. Germline CDR1 reads SNHLY; CDR2 reads FYNNEI. The CDR3 coding sequence is TGTGCCAGCAGTTACCAGCAGGGCCCCACTGAAGCTTTCTTT. It is translated as CASSYQQGPTEAFF.

The chain is built from TRBV15 and TRBJ1-4, with D possibly being TRBD1 (6 bases). The CDR3 totals 13 residues. Per the germline V gene, CDR1 is LNHNV and CDR2 is YYDKDF (reference sequence). V lost 2 bases and J lost 5, with 6 bases in between. In nucleotides, the CDR3 is TGTGCCACCAGCAGACAGGGGAATGAAAAACTGTTTTTT. Translation gives CATSRQGNEKLFF.

This sequence joins TRBV9 and TRBJ1-1; D remains unclear. This CDR3 is built from 13 residues. The germline V gene encodes CDR1 SGDLS and CDR2 YYNGEE. Between the trimmed V and J ends, which lost 0 bases and 7 bases, there was a span of 10 bases. The CDR3 nucleotides are TGTGCCAGCAGCGTAGCTCCCTTACTTGAAGCTTTCTTT. It is translated as CASSVAPLLEAFF.

The gene calls are TRBV10-3 and TRBJ2-7; D is undetermined. Germline CDR1 ENHRY, CDR2 SYGVKD. The CDR3 sequence is 12 residues long. The V and J ends lost 2 bases and 4 bases respectively, with 6 bases between them. The CDR3: CAISEAEYEQYF. CDR3 in DNA: TGTGCCATCAGTGAGGCCGAGTACGAGCAGTACTTC.

This sequence joins TRBV5-1 and TRBJ2-6; 7 bases fit TRBD1. Germline lookup yields CDR1 SGHRS and CDR2 YFSETQ. This CDR3 is 16 amino acids long. The trim removed 4 bases at V and 2 bases at J, leaving 6 bases unmatched. CDR3 in DNA: TGCGCCAGCAGCCCCTCAGGGGGAACTGGGGCCAACGTCCTGACTTTC. Encoded protein: CASSPSGGTGANVLTF.

This clone was seen only once. This chain joins TRBV6-5 and TRBJ2-1; 9 bases fit TRBD1. Per germline, CDR1 MNHEY and CDR2 SVGAGI. The CDR3 extends over 14 amino acids. With V trimmed by 1 base and J by 7 bases, 2 bases remained unmatched. CDR3 residues: CASSYFGTGNEQFF. The CDR3 coding sequence is TGTGCCAGCAGTTACTTCGGGACAGGGAATGAGCAGTTCTTC.

The rearrangement links TRBV6-2 or TRBV6-3 to TRBJ2-6; 7 bases fit TRBD1. The CDR3 loop spans 16 amino acids. Germline V gene data show CDR1 as MNHEY and CDR2 as SVGEGT. The J segment lost 6 bases and the V segment lost 4 bases, leaving 9 bases of the junction unmatched. The CDR3 here is CASSSDRVPAANVLTF. The CDR3, as DNA: TGTGCCAGCAGTTCCGACAGGGTACCAGCGGCCAACGTCCTGACTTTC.

Regarding this clone: Sequence at one end of the junction differs from germline and may be a read error. This chain joins TRBV5-4 and TRBJ1-1, with D possibly matching TRBD1 (6 bases). CDR1 is SGHNT and CDR2 is YYREEE in the germline V gene (reference sequence). The CDR3 sequence is 15 residues long. CDR3 DNA: TGTGCCAGCAGCTTGGGTCCAGGGGCGAACCCTGAAGCTTTCTTT. Encoded protein: CASSLGPGANPEAFF.

The genes are TRBV19 and TRBJ1-1, with D perhaps TRBD1 (5 bases). V lost 1 base and J 4 bases, leaving 16 bases between the germline ends. Germline V gene data show CDR1 as LNHDA and CDR2 as SQIVND (reference sequence). This CDR3 is built from 16 residues. The CDR3, as DNA: TGTGCCAGTAGTATAGGTAGCACAGGTCGTGCCACTGAAGCTTTCTTT. Translated: CASSIGSTGRATEAFF.

This clone turned up a few times. The CDR3 nucleotides read TGTGCCAGCTCCCACGACAGGAACTATGGCTACACCTTC. Encoded protein: CASSHDRNYGYTF. The chain joins TRBV18 to TRBJ1-2; possible D gene TRBD1, 6 bases. CDR3 length equals 13 residues. In germline, CDR1 is KGHSH, CDR2 LQKENI. The V and J ends lost 6 bases and 2 bases respectively, with 10 bases between them.

The rearrangement links TRBV19 to TRBJ1-1, with 8 bases fitting TRBD1. The CDR3 has 14 residues. J gave up 10 bases and V 6 bases, and 13 bases lay outside the gene matches. Germline loops: CDR1 LNHDA, CDR2 SQIVND (reference sequence). This chain's CDR3 is CASRNIDRGGRAFF. DNA of the CDR3: TGTGCCAGTAGAAATATCGACAGGGGCGGGAGAGCTTTCTTT. The full variable domain, with the rest looked up from reference TRBV19 and TRBJ1-1, is DGGITQSPKYLFRKEGQNVTLSCEQNLNHDAMYWYRQDPGQGLRLIYYSQIVNDFQKGDIAEGYSVSREKKESFPLTVTSAQKNPTAFYLCASRNIDRGGRAFFGQGTRLTVV.

The V call is TRBV9, the J call TRBJ1-6; 8 bases align to TRBD1. This CDR3 is 14 amino acids long. J lost 6 bases, V lost 4 bases, and 3 bases had no gene match. Per the germline V gene, CDR1 is SGDLS and CDR2 is YYNGEE. CDR3 sequence reads: CASSSTGANSPLHF. The CDR3 DNA is TGTGCCAGCAGCTCGACAGGGGCTAATTCACCCCTCCACTTT.

Of note for this clone: Within the sample, other DNA sequences also encode this same CDR3. V gene TRBV9 combines with J gene TRBJ1-1, with unresolved D. With 0 bases removed from V and 0 bases from J, the gap between germline ends came to 6 bases. This CDR3 is built from 14 residues. Germline V lookup: CDR1 SGDLS, CDR2 YYNGEE. The CDR3 loop is CASSVAEVNTEAFF. The CDR3 DNA sequence: TGTGCCAGCAGCGTAGCGGAGGTGAACACTGAAGCTTTCTTT.

CDR3 nucleotides: TGTGCCAGCAGTCCGAACACTACACCCCTCCACTTT. This translates into CASSPNTTPLHF. The V and J genes are TRBV6-2 or TRBV6-3 and TRBJ1-6; no firm D call. The germline CDR1 and CDR2 sequences are MNHEY and SVGEGT. V was trimmed by 5 bases and J by 11 bases, leaving 10 bases between them. The CDR3 loop spans 12 amino acids.

The rearrangement joins TRBV3-1 (or the pseudogene TRBV3-2) to TRBJ1-2, with D possibly matching TRBD1 (6 bases). The germline CDR1 and CDR2 sequences are LGHDT and YNNKEL (reference sequence). The CDR3 extends over 16 amino acids. Trimming left V 0 bases short and J 2 bases short, with 13 bases between. The CDR3 loop reads CASSQEGAGTNYGYTF. The CDR3 coding sequence is TGTGCCAGCAGCCAAGAGGGGGCAGGGACCAACTATGGCTACACCTTC.

V and J are TRBV19 and TRBJ2-3, with TRBD2 as a possible D gene (5 bases). Trimming removed 5 bases from V and 2 bases from J, with 14 bases in between. The CDR3 runs to 15 residues. The germline gives CDR1 LNHDA, CDR2 SQIVND (reference sequence). CDR3 loop: CASSYSGIYTDTQYF. The CDR3, as DNA: TGTGCCAGTAGTTACTCCGGGATCTACACAGATACGCAGTATTTT.

A note on this clone: One junction end does not reproduce the germline sequence, and a read error may be involved. The chain has TRBV10-3 and TRBJ1-2, with 9 bases matching TRBD1. Per germline, CDR1 ENHRY and CDR2 SYGVKD. The CDR3 is made up of 16 amino acids. The chain's CDR3 is CAISETMGQGASLANF. The DNA for the CDR3 is TGTGCCATCAGTGAGACGATGGGACAGGGAGCCTCACTCGCTAACTTC.

This chain connects TRBV2 to TRBJ1-1; D is ambiguous. Trimming stripped 8 bases from V and 0 bases from J, with 22 bases between. CDR1 and CDR2 (germline): SNHLY, FYNNEI. CDR3 length: 17 amino acids. The CDR3 DNA follows: TGTGCCAGCTGCCTAGGAGGCGGCTGGTCAATGAACACTGAAGCTTTCTTT. It translates to CASCLGGGWSMNTEAFF.

The sample holds a few counts of this clone. This sequence joins TRBV5-4 and TRBJ1-2; D not resolved. Germline lookup yields CDR1 SGHNT and CDR2 YYREEE (reference sequence). The CDR3 is 14 residues long. Trimming cost V 1 base and J 6 bases, with 13 bases left between them. The CDR3 sequence: CASSLMATADGYTF. CDR3 nucleotide sequence: TGTGCCAGCAGCTTGATGGCAACTGCGGATGGCTACACCTTC.

The rearrangement links TRBV30 to TRBJ2-3; tentative D call: TRBD2 (6 bases). Between the trimmed V and J ends, which lost 2 bases and 3 bases, there was a span of 24 bases. This CDR3 is 18 amino acids long. The V gene's germline CDR1 is GTSNPN and CDR2 SVGIG (reference sequence). The CDR3 nucleotides read TGTGCCTGGAGTCCCCAGGTGGAGTGGCGGGATCAAACAGATACGCAGTATTTT. Protein product: CAWSPQVEWRDQTDTQYF. Full variable domain (rest looked up from reference TRBV30 and TRBJ2-3): SQTIHQWPATLVQPVGSPLSLECTVEGTSNPNLYWYRQAAGRGLQLLFYSVGIGQISSEVPQNLSASRPQDRQFILSSKKLLLSDSGFYLCAWSPQVEWRDQTDTQYFGPGTRLTVL.

Points on this clone: This same CDR3 is encoded by further DNA sequences in the sample. The rearrangement links TRBV3-1 (or the pseudogene TRBV3-2) to TRBJ1-6; 10 nucleotides align to TRBD1. This CDR3 comprises 14 residues. Per germline, CDR1 LGHDT and CDR2 YNNKEL (reference sequence). Trimming cost V 4 bases and J 7 bases; bases outside gene matches: 1. CDR3 DNA: TGTGCCAGCAGCCGGGACAGGGGCAATTCACCCCTCCACTTT. Encoded protein: CASSRDRGNSPLHF.

The chain links TRBV14 to TRBJ1-2; D gene uncertain. Trimming removed 3 bases at V and 3 bases at J, with 8 bases between. The CDR3 loop spans 13 amino acids. Germline CDR1 SGHDN, CDR2 FVKESK. The CDR3 sequence: CASSQRAYYGYTF. The CDR3 coding sequence is TGTGCCAGCAGCCAGAGGGCCTACTATGGCTACACCTTC.

J is TRBJ2-7 and V is TRBV3-1 (or the pseudogene TRBV3-2); D unclear. Germline CDR1 reads LGHDT; CDR2 reads YNNKEL (reference sequence). The CDR3 is 11 residues long. Trimming left V 4 bases short and J 3 bases short, with 4 bases between. CDR3 nucleotides: TGTGCCAGCAGCCTCCACTACGAGCAGTACTTC. Protein product: CASSLHYEQYF.

This chain connects TRBV20-1 to TRBJ2-1; 9 positions match TRBD2. There are 16 residues in the CDR3. Germline CDR1 reads DFQATT; CDR2 reads SNEGSKA (reference sequence). V trimming: 3 bases; J trimming: 13 bases; junction bases outside the gene matches: 19. This chain's CDR3 is CSASQHSTWTSENQFF. The DNA of the CDR3 is TGCAGTGCTAGTCAACACAGCACTTGGACTAGCGAAAACCAGTTCTTC.

This chain connects TRBV6-5 to TRBJ1-2; TRBD1 matches 8 bases. CDR1 is MNHEY, CDR2 SVGAGI, per germline. This CDR3 has 14 residues. V was clipped by 4 bases and J by 10 bases; unmatched bases: 11. The CDR3 coding sequence is TGTGCCAGCAGTTGGTCCGGGACAGGTGGGACCTACACCTTC. This gives the protein CASSWSGTGGTYTF.

The V call is TRBV7-2, the J call TRBJ2-7; 13 nucleotides line up with TRBD2. The CDR3 contains 15 residues. Per germline, CDR1 SGHTA and CDR2 FQGNSA. J was trimmed by 4 bases and V by 5 bases; bases with no gene match: 5. DNA for the CDR3: TGTGCCAGCAGCCCAGGGACTAGCGGGAAATACGAGCAGTACTTC. Protein sequence: CASSPGTSGKYEQYF.

The chain combines TRBV7-2 with TRBJ2-1; TRBD2 matches 9 bases. The CDR3 runs 18 residues. Germline trimming cut 5 bases from V and 5 bases from J; bases unmatched to any gene: 16. Germline V gene lookup returns CDR1 SGHTA and CDR2 FQGNSA. The CDR3 here is CASSRPELLAGTHNEQFF. CDR3 in DNA: TGTGCCAGCAGCCGCCCTGAACTCCTAGCGGGGACACACAATGAGCAGTTCTTC.

The CDR3 DNA is TGTGCCAGCAGTTTACTCAGGGGGCGAGCCCCGAACACTGAAGCTTTCTTT. Translated: CASSLLRGRAPNTEAFF. The genes are TRBV28 and TRBJ1-1, with 8 bases that match TRBD1. After removal of 2 bases from V and 1 base from J, the junction contained 9 bases not matched to a gene. Germline CDR1 and CDR2: MDHEN and SYDVKM. The CDR3 is made up of 17 amino acids. The full variable domain, its missing parts supplied by reference TRBV28 and TRBJ1-1, is DVKVTQSSRYLVKRTGEKVFLECVQDMDHENMFWYRQDPGLGLRLIYFSYDVKMKEKGDIPEGYSVSREKKERFSLILESASTNQTSMYLCASSLLRGRAPNTEAFFGQGTRLTVV.

This chain uses TRBV6-5 with TRBJ1-3; tentative D call: TRBD1 (6 bases). The CDR3 covers 16 residues. Germline V gene lookup returns CDR1 MNHEY and CDR2 SVGAGI. V gave up 0 bases and J gave up 0 bases, with 9 bases separating them. CDR3 in amino acids: CASSYSTDSSGNTIYF. Here the CDR3 DNA reads TGTGCCAGCAGTTACTCGACGGACAGCTCTGGAAACACCATATATTTT.